Listed below are T cell receptor beta chains from one sample, sequenced in a study of STAT5B mutations in CD4+ large granular lymphocyte leukemia. TCRdb's table, derived via immunoSEQ multiplex PCR, lists solely in-frame clones and lacks some. The table has about 35,000 clones, approximately 67% seen once. Material for sequencing was CD4+ T cells from blood buffy coats. The origin of the receptors is a human donor in good health. The CDR3 runs from the conserved cysteine through the conserved F or W. Fields, in order: J gene, clone size, CDR3 length, D gene, V gene, CDR3 protein, CDR3 DNA. A D gene is named only where the DNA matches it firmly. Clone size is stated in some rows and not others, as once, few, many or a class when expanded.

TRBJ2-3 NA 16 TRBD2 TRBV5-1 CASSRSSGAPTDTQYF TGCGCCAGCAGCCGTTCTAGCGGGGCGCCCACAGATACGCAGTATTTT
TRBJ1-1 NA 14 NA TRBV6-4 CASSDSSENTEAFF TGTGCCAGCAGTGACTCGTCCGAGAACACTGAAGCTTTCTTT
TRBJ1-2 few 15 NA TRBV7-9 CASSSPFTVLYGYTF TGTGCCAGCAGCTCGCCCTTCACGGTTCTCTATGGCTACACCTTC
TRBJ2-5 NA 13 NA TRBV7-8 CASSPVSQETQYF TGTGCCAGCAGCCCCGTGTCACAAGAGACCCAGTACTTC
TRBJ1-1 NA 12 NA TRBV18 CASSPGATEAFF TGTGCCAGCTCACCAGGGGCAACTGAAGCTTTCTTT
TRBJ2-5 NA 15 TRBD2 TRBV7-2 CASSFLAGGRETQYF TGTGCCAGCAGCTTTCTAGCGGGGGGGCGGGAGACCCAGTACTTC
TRBJ2-7 few 14 NA TRBV19 CASSIGTAQAEQYF TGTGCCAGTAGTATAGGGACGGCCCAAGCCGAGCAGTACTTC
TRBJ2-3 NA 13 NA TRBV29-1 CSATPAGTDTQYF TGCAGCGCGACCCCCGCCGGGACGGATACGCAGTATTTT
TRBJ2-7 NA 15 NA TRBV7-9 CASSLNTGILYEQYF TGTGCCAGCAGCTTAAATACAGGAATTCTCTACGAGCAGTACTTC
TRBJ2-5 NA 13 NA TRBV5-4 CASSLRQQETQYF TGTGCCAGCAGCTTGAGACAGCAAGAGACCCAGTACTTC
TRBJ1-6 once 13 NA TRBV2 CASNFQYNSPLHF TGTGCCAGCAATTTCCAGTATAATTCACCCCTCCACTTT
TRBJ2-2 NA 16 NA TRBV7-2 CASSLFRGAVTGELFF TGTGCCAGCAGCTTATTCAGGGGGGCGGTTACCGGGGAGCTGTTTTTT
TRBJ2-3 NA 17 NA TRBV15 CATREAGVGEWMDTQYF TGTGCCACCAGGGAAGCAGGGGTAGGAGAGTGGATGGATACGCAGTATTTT
TRBJ1-1 NA 12 NA TRBV7-9 CASSFGNTEAFF TGTGCCAGCAGCTTCGGGAACACTGAAGCTTTCTTT
TRBJ1-6 once 15 NA TRBV25-1 CASSEAGTGNSPLHF TGTGCCAGCAGTGAAGCCGGGACGGGTAATTCACCCCTCCACTTT
TRBJ2-3 NA 15 NA TRBV10-3 CAISADSASTDTQYF TGTGCCATCAGCGCAGACAGCGCTAGCACAGATACGCAGTATTTT
TRBJ1-2 NA 15 TRBD1 TRBV16 CASSPILTGDLGYTF TGTGCCAGCAGCCCAATCCTGACAGGGGACTTGGGCTACACCTTC
TRBJ1-4 medium-sized 14 TRBD1 TRBV19 CASSIGTGPEKLFF TGTGCCAGTAGTATCGGGACAGGTCCTGAAAAACTGTTTTTT
TRBJ2-1 NA 16 NA TRBV18 CASSPQGQGVFNEQFF TGTGCCAGCTCACCACAAGGGCAGGGAGTGTTCAATGAGCAGTTCTTC
TRBJ1-2 few 14 NA TRBV10-3 CAITEGGGLSGYTF TGTGCCATCACCGAAGGAGGGGGGCTCAGTGGCTACACCTTC
TRBJ2-1 NA 15 NA TRBV12-5 CASGFETGTNNEQFF TGTGCTAGTGGTTTTGAGACCGGGACCAACAATGAGCAGTTCTTC
TRBJ2-5 NA 14 NA TRBV5-1 CASSSLAGVETQYF TGCGCCAGCAGCTCGCTGGCGGGTGTGGAGACCCAGTACTTC
TRBJ1-4 NA 18 NA TRBV2 CASSEAGRVMFGGEKLFF TGTGCCAGCAGTGAAGCGGGCAGGGTGATGTTTGGGGGGGAAAAACTGTTTTTT
TRBJ2-2 few 14 NA TRBV19 CASSIQGTPGELFF TGTGCCAGTAGTATTCAGGGAACCCCCGGGGAGCTGTTTTTT
TRBJ2-3 NA 11 NA TRBV12-5 CASGPRDTQYF TGTGCTAGTGGTCCGAGGGATACGCAGTATTTT
TRBJ1-1 NA 13 NA TRBV27 CASSLLPDTEAFF TGTGCCAGCAGTTTACTGCCAGACACTGAAGCTTTCTTT
TRBJ1-2 NA 14 NA TRBV9 CASSVPGTFYGYTF TGTGCCAGCAGCGTTCCGGGAACTTTCTATGGCTACACCTTC
TRBJ2-1 NA 14 TRBD2 TRBV7-2 CAISAGGVYNEQFF TGTGCCATCTCAGCGGGGGGAGTCTACAATGAGCAGTTCTTC
TRBJ2-5 NA 17 TRBD2 TRBV5-1 CASSLGSSGGIQETQYF TGCGCCAGCAGCTTGGGGTCTAGCGGGGGGATCCAAGAGACCCAGTACTTC
TRBJ2-1 NA 14 NA TRBV4-3 CASSQGGGAYEQFF TGCGCCAGCAGCCAAGGAGGAGGGGCATATGAGCAGTTCTTC
TRBJ1-1 once 16 TRBD1 TRBV28 CASSTSTGTGGTEAFF TGTGCCAGCAGTACCTCAACAGGGACAGGGGGCACTGAAGCTTTCTTT
TRBJ1-1 NA 11 NA TRBV14 CASSQGLGAFF TGTGCCAGCAGCCAGGGCTTGGGAGCTTTCTTT
TRBJ1-3 NA 12 NA TRBV5-6 CASSLQENTIYF TGTGCCAGCAGCTTGCAGGAGAACACCATATATTTT
TRBJ2-1 NA 16 TRBD2 TRBV7-3 CASSLMERGAGNEQFF TGTGCCAGCAGCTTAATGGAGCGGGGGGCTGGGAATGAGCAGTTCTTC
TRBJ1-6 NA 16 NA TRBV6-1 CASSEFGQSGNSPLHF TGTGCCAGCAGTGAGTTCGGACAGTCGGGAAATTCACCCCTCCACTTT
TRBJ1-4 once 16 NA TRBV15 CATSRDLSRENEKLFF TGTGCCACCAGCAGAGATCTTAGCCGGGAGAATGAAAAACTGTTTTTT
TRBJ2-1 NA 14 NA TRBV5-1 CASSLGAGADEQFF TGCGCCAGCAGCTTGGGGGCAGGGGCTGATGAGCAGTTCTTC
TRBJ2-2 NA 14 TRBD2 TRBV4-3 CASRERGDTGELFF TGCGCCAGCAGGGAGCGGGGAGACACCGGGGAGCTGTTTTTT
TRBJ2-1 NA 15 TRBD2 TRBV2 CASNSGTSGYNEQFF TGTGCCAGCAACTCCGGGACTAGCGGCTACAATGAGCAGTTCTTC
TRBJ1-1 NA 14 NA TRBV7-2 CASSLQGSGTEAFF TGTGCCAGCAGCTTACAGGGCTCGGGCACTGAAGCTTTCTTT
TRBJ2-3 NA 15 NA TRBV6-6 CASISGSSVADTQYF TGTGCCAGCATTTCAGGGAGTTCTGTTGCAGATACGCAGTATTTT
TRBJ2-2 NA 16 TRBD2 TRBV9 CASSLLAGANTGELFF TGTGCCAGCAGCCTACTAGCGGGGGCGAACACCGGGGAGCTGTTTTTT
TRBJ1-2 few 14 TRBD1 TRBV19 CASSNDRDPYGYTF TGTGCCAGTAGTAATGACAGGGACCCATATGGCTACACCTTC
TRBJ2-3 NA 13 NA TRBV4-1 CASSSGTKDTQYF TGCGCCAGCAGCAGCGGAACGAAGGATACGCAGTATTTT
TRBJ1-5 once 16 NA TRBV18 CASSPPGQGNNQPQHF TGTGCCAGCTCACCCCCGGGGCAGGGGAACAATCAGCCCCAGCATTTT
TRBJ1-6 NA 12 NA TRBV7-8 CASSLWVPPLHF TGTGCCAGCAGCTTATGGGTCCCACCCCTCCACTTT
TRBJ1-4 NA 13 NA TRBV11-3 CASSYGLGEKLFF TGTGCCAGCAGCTATGGCCTCGGTGAAAAACTGTTTTTT
TRBJ2-2 NA 13 NA TRBV5-1 CASSLGDAGELFF TGCGCCAGCAGCTTGGGGGACGCCGGGGAGCTGTTTTTT
TRBJ2-6 NA 17 NA TRBV6-1 CASSAPGRNSGANVLTF TGTGCCAGCAGTGCTCCGGGACGCAACTCTGGGGCCAACGTCCTGACTTTC
TRBJ1-2 NA 15 NA TRBV4-2 CASSQGGSANYGYTF TGTGCCAGCAGCCAAGGTGGATCAGCTAACTATGGCTACACCTTC
TRBJ2-1 NA 14 TRBD1 TRBV7-3 CASSSQGALGEQFF TGTGCCAGCAGCTCACAGGGGGCGCTGGGTGAGCAGTTCTTC
TRBJ1-4 NA 15 NA TRBV2 CASSRRGGTNEKLFF TGTGCCAGCAGCCGGAGGGGGGGCACTAATGAAAAACTGTTTTTT
TRBJ1-4 once 14 NA TRBV19 CASSGDSLNEKLFF TGTGCCAGTTCAGGAGACAGCCTTAATGAAAAACTGTTTTTT
TRBJ1-2 NA 17 TRBD1 TRBV28 CASSSQEGGQGRYGYTF TGTGCCAGCAGTTCCCAGGAAGGAGGACAGGGACGCTATGGCTACACCTTC
TRBJ1-5 NA 15 NA TRBV6-5 CASSPDRRSNQPQHF TGTGCCAGCAGCCCCGACCGGCGAAGCAATCAGCCCCAGCATTTT
TRBJ2-7 NA 13 TRBD2 TRBV5-1 CASSLGLEREQYF TGCGCCAGCAGCTTAGGACTAGAGCGTGAGCAGTACTTC
TRBJ1-4 few 14 NA TRBV29-1 CSALSPATNEKLFF TGCAGCGCTCTCTCCCCAGCAACTAATGAAAAACTGTTTTTT